This entry describes one TCR beta chain. As yet, its antigen is unknown. The sample comes from a study of PD-1 blockade in classical Hodgkin lymphoma. Findings and limits, study-wide: Newly diagnosed patients were said to have less baseline TCR diversity than healthy donors did.

Here immunoSEQ multiplex PCR was the method, and the copy in TCRdb shows in-frame clones only, minus some. The data show around 26,000 clones, roughly nine tenths seen once. Time point noted: newly diagnosed, previously untreated cHL patient sample. Magnetic negative selection of thawed PBMCs was the method by which CD4+ T cells were purified. Trimming took 4 bases from V and 6 from J, leaving 13 bases between them. CDR1 and CDR2 from the germline V gene are GTSNPN and SVGIG (reference sequence). The CDR3 is 13 residues long. Material for sequencing was CD4+ T cells from blood. The source is a human donor with classical Hodgkin lymphoma. The V call is TRBV30, the J call TRBJ2-4, with TRBD2 as a possible D gene (5 bases). CDR3 in DNA: TGTGCCTGGAACAGCGGCGCGGCAAACATTCAGTACTTC. This encodes CAWNSGAANIQYF.